This TCR beta chain was retrieved from a study of cytomegalovirus exposure and HLA in healthy donors. V lost 6 bases to trimming and J lost 1 base; unmatched junction nucleotides: 11. The CDR3 length is 16 residues. Germline V gene lookup returns CDR1 SGHAT and CDR2 FQNNGV. It was with 60 Vbeta and 13 Jbeta primers that the PCR ran. Produced via immunoSEQ multiplex PCR; TCRdb's table is partial and in-frame only. This listing includes around 53,000 clones. The receptor's source is a man younger than 30 in good health and CMV-seropositive. The chain employs TRBV11-2 and TRBJ2-7; TRBD1 matches 8 bases. The specimen sequenced was PBMCs. Here the CDR3 DNA reads TGTGCCAGCAGTCAGCGCGGGACAGGACATTCCTACGAGCAGTACTTC. Its protein is CASSQRGTGHSYEQYF.